This TCR beta chain was recorded in a study of identical twins. TCRdb re-called the 5' RACE reads with MiXCR, one entry per CDR3 protein. The sample has 450,000 or so distinct CDR3 sequences; approximately 15% are singletons. With 4 bases clipped from V and 3 bases from J, the junction kept 12 bases outside the gene matches. Germline CDR1 and CDR2: PRHDT and FYEKMQ (reference sequence). This CDR3 contains 16 residues. These data were also filed under a second study, of yellow fever vaccine responses in identical twins.

The origin of this receptor is a woman aged 18-29 years in good health. The chain employs TRBV13 and TRBJ2-7, with TRBD1 matching 7 bases. Sequenced input: CD4+ T cells sorted from blood. The CDR3 DNA follows: TGTGCCAGCAGCTCGGCAACCCCCGGGACAGACTACGAGCAGTACTTC. Amino acids: CASSSATPGTDYEQYF.